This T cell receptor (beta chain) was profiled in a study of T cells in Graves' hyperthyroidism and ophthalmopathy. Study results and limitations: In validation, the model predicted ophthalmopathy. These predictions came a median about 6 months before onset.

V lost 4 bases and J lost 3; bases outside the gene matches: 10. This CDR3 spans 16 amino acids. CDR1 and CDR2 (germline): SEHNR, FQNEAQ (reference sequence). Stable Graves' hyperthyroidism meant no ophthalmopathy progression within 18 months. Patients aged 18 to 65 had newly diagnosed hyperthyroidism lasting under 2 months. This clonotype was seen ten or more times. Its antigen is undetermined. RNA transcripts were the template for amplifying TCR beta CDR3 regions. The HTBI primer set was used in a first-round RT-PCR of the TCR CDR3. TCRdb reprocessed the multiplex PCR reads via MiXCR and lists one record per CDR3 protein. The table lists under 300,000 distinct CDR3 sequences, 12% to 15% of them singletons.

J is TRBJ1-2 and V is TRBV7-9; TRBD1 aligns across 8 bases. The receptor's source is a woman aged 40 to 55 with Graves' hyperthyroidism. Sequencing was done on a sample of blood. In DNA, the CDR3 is TGTGCCAGCAGCTATTCCGGCGGACAGGGTTACTATGGCTACACCTTC. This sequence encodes CASSYSGGQGYYGYTF. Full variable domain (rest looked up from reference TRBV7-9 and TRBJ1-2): DTGVSQNPRHKITKRGQNVTFRCDPISEHNRLYWYRQTLGQGPEFLTYFQNEAQLEKSRLLSDRFSAERPKGSFSTLEIQRTEQGDSAMYLCASSYSGGQGYYGYTFGSGTRLTVV.